These 27 T cell receptor beta chains were all obtained from the same sample, sequenced in a study of cytomegalovirus exposure and HLA in healthy donors. The study ran its PCR with 60 Vbeta and 13 Jbeta primers. Profiled with immunoSEQ multiplex PCR; TCRdb holds only in-frame clones, not every one. The table has roughly 120,000 clones, approximately 80% seen once. Sequenced material: PBMCs. These TCRs come from a man younger than 40 in good health and CMV-seropositive.

V and J are TRBV7-2 and TRBJ2-6; TRBD1 matches 8 bases. V lost 1 base, J lost 0 bases, and 5 bases stayed unmatched. The germline V gene encodes CDR1 SGHTA and CDR2 FQGNSA. This CDR3 region has 18 residues. The CDR3 DNA follows: TGTGCCAGCAGCTTAGGAGGGACAGGACTCTCTGGGGCCAACGTCCTGACTTTC. Encoded protein: CASSLGGTGLSGANVLTF.

The chain joins TRBV6-6 to TRBJ1-5; TRBD1 matches at 9 bases. The CDR3 is 15 amino acids. Germline CDR1 is MNHNY and CDR2 is SVGAGI (reference sequence). The J segment lost 4 bases and the V segment lost 7 bases, leaving 8 bases of the junction unmatched. The CDR3 sequence: CASIQGTGRNQPQHF. DNA of the CDR3: TGTGCCAGCATTCAGGGGACAGGGAGAAATCAGCCCCAGCATTTT.

The V and J genes are TRBV7-9 and TRBJ1-2; 9 bases align to TRBD1. The CDR3 extends over 17 amino acids. The germline V gene encodes CDR1 SEHNR and CDR2 FQNEAQ (reference sequence). J was trimmed by 0 bases and V by 6 bases; bases with no gene match: 11. DNA for the CDR3: TGTGCCAGCAGTTTATGGACAGGGGTGTCGACTAACTATGGCTACACCTTC. Amino acids: CASSLWTGVSTNYGYTF.

The V call is TRBV27, the J call TRBJ2-2; 7 bases align to TRBD2. J was trimmed by 7 bases and V by 5 bases; bases with no gene match: 10. The germline V gene has CDR1 MNHEY and CDR2 SMNVEV (reference sequence). The CDR3 contains 15 residues. The CDR3 nucleotides are TGTGCCAGCAGTCCCGGCGGGGGACGGGGCGGGGAGCTGTTTTTT. It yields the protein CASSPGGGRGGELFF.

This clone has just a few counts. The rearrangement links TRBV4-3 to TRBJ1-1, with D possibly TRBD1 on 5 matching bases. Between the trimmed V and J ends, which lost 0 bases and 6 bases, there was a span of 17 bases. Germline V gives CDR1 LGHNA, CDR2 YSLEER. CDR3 length: 16 residues. This chain's CDR3 is CASSQDGRAEGAEAFF. Here the CDR3 DNA reads TGCGCCAGCAGCCAAGATGGGAGGGCGGAAGGGGCTGAAGCTTTCTTT.

This clone showed up just a few times. The gene calls are TRBV30 and TRBJ2-7; D call uncertain. Germline CDR1 is GTSNPN and CDR2 is SVGIG (reference sequence). This CDR3 is 14 amino acids long. Trimming pared 2 bases from V and 0 bases from J, leaving 11 bases between. CDR3 region: CAWSHRGNSYEQYF. The CDR3 DNA sequence: TGTGCCTGGAGTCATCGAGGAAACTCCTACGAGCAGTACTTC.

This clone occurred once. The chain carries TRBV29-1 and TRBJ1-2; D is possibly TRBD1 (6 bases). V shed 7 bases and J shed 0 bases, with 18 bases lying between them. CDR1 and CDR2 from the germline V gene are SQVTM and ANQGSEA. This CDR3 comprises 15 residues. The CDR3 here is CSGGRGSLANYGYTF. CDR3 in DNA: TGCAGCGGGGGGCGGGGGTCCTTAGCTAACTATGGCTACACCTTC.

Only one count was recorded for this clone. The V and J genes are TRBV2 and TRBJ1-5, with 7 bases aligning to TRBD1. The germline CDR1 and CDR2 sequences are SNHLY and FYNNEI. The CDR3 extends over 17 amino acids. Trimming removed 6 bases from V and 0 bases from J; junction bases left unmatched: 11. This chain's CDR3 is CASSDGQEIYSNQPQHF. In nucleotides, the CDR3 is TGTGCCAGCAGCGATGGACAGGAGATTTATAGCAATCAGCCCCAGCATTTT.

The rearrangement joins TRBV4-2 to TRBJ1-1, with D tentatively TRBD1 (5 bases). V lost 0 bases and J 4 bases, leaving 12 bases between the germline ends. Germline V gives CDR1 LGHNA, CDR2 YNFKEQ. This CDR3 comprises 15 residues. CDR3 nucleotide sequence: TGTGCCAGCAGCCAAGAGGGGGGGTCGGCCACTGAAGCTTTCTTT. Protein product: CASSQEGGSATEAFF.

This rearrangement joins TRBV28 to TRBJ2-3; 7 bases match TRBD1. CDR3 length: 15 residues. V dropped 3 bases and J dropped 6; count of bases not matched to a gene: 9. Germline CDR1 and CDR2: MDHEN and SYDVKM. In DNA, the CDR3 is TGTGCCAGCAGTTTTGCGACAGGGCCCGCGGATACGCAGTATTTT. Encoded protein: CASSFATGPADTQYF.

This chain uses TRBV7-9 with TRBJ2-7; D may be TRBD1 (5 bases). Trimming removed 5 bases from V and 3 bases from J, with 8 bases in between. CDR1 and CDR2 (germline): SEHNR, FQNEAQ (reference sequence). The CDR3 consists of 12 residues. This CDR3 reads CASSTDSYEQYF. The CDR3 DNA is TGTGCCAGCAGCACCGACAGCTACGAGCAGTACTTC.

Of note for this clone: The sample holds other DNA sequences that translate to the same CDR3. The chain has TRBV4-3 and TRBJ1-4; D ambiguous. Per germline, CDR1 LGHNA and CDR2 YSLEER. CDR3 length equals 16 residues. Trimming took 0 bases from V and 0 from J, leaving 8 bases between them. The CDR3: CASSQDRGATNEKLFF. DNA for the CDR3: TGCGCCAGCAGCCAAGATCGAGGAGCAACTAATGAAAAACTGTTTTTT.

The rearrangement links TRBV4-2 to TRBJ2-3, with 13 bases matching TRBD2. With V trimmed by 1 base and J by 5 bases, 9 bases remained unmatched. Germline lookup yields CDR1 LGHNA and CDR2 YNFKEQ. This CDR3 is built from 18 residues. As DNA, the CDR3 is TGTGCCAGCAGCCAAGCCCCTACTAGCGGGGGGGCCAAAGATACGCAGTATTTT. Amino acid sequence: CASSQAPTSGGAKDTQYF.

V is TRBV29-1 and J is TRBJ1-5; the D gene is possibly TRBD1 (6 bases). The CDR3 has 13 residues. Germline values: CDR1 SQVTM, CDR2 ANQGSEA. Trimming removed 7 bases at V and 3 bases at J, with 13 bases between. The CDR3 bases are TGCAGCGCATCACAGGGTCTCAATCAGCCCCAGCATTTT. Its protein is CSASQGLNQPQHF.

The V call is TRBV15, the J call TRBJ1-1; D ambiguous. The CDR3 has 14 residues. Germline CDR1 is LNHNV and CDR2 is YYDKDF (reference sequence). Trimming shortened V by 7 bases and J by 3 bases, and 15 bases separated the two germline ends. CDR3 sequence (DNA): TGTGCCACCACCCAGAGTAGCATTTACACTGAAGCTTTCTTT. It codes for CATTQSSIYTEAFF. Filled out from reference TRBV15 and TRBJ1-1, the complete variable domain reads DAMVIQNPRYQVTQFGKPVTLSCSQTLNHNVMYWYQQKSSQAPKLLFHYYDKDFNNEADTPDNFQSRRPNTSFCFLDIRSPGLGDTAMYLCATTQSSIYTEAFFGQGTRLTVV.

The rearrangement links TRBV9 to TRBJ1-1; D perhaps matches TRBD1 (5 bases). Per germline, CDR1 SGDLS and CDR2 YYNGEE. V gave up 1 base and J gave up 4 bases, with 8 bases separating them. The CDR3 consists of 13 residues. As DNA, the CDR3 is TGTGCCAGCAGCGTACTGGGGCCCACTGAAGCTTTCTTT. Translated, it gives CASSVLGPTEAFF.

The chain combines TRBV19 with TRBJ1-5; D possibly corresponds to TRBD1 (6 bases). This CDR3 is 15 amino acids long. Trimming removed 7 bases at V and 1 base at J, with 14 bases between. Germline CDR1 reads LNHDA; CDR2 reads SQIVND (reference sequence). CDR3 coding DNA: TGTGCCAGTATAGGGGGTTTTGGCAGCAATCAGCCCCAGCATTTT. It specifies CASIGGFGSNQPQHF.

Remarks on this clone: Sequence at one end of the junction differs from germline and may be a read error. The chain couples TRBV4-1 to TRBJ2-7, with D possibly TRBD1 on 6 matching bases. The CDR3 has 15 amino acids. CDR1 and CDR2 (germline): MGHRA, YSYEKL. The CDR3 region has the DNA TGCGCCAGCAGCGTAGAGGGGACACGCATCTACGGGCAGTACTTC. This codes for CASSVEGTRIYGQYF.

This chain connects TRBV28 to TRBJ1-1, with no clear D. Trimming took 8 bases from V and 2 from J, leaving 9 bases between them. The germline V gene has CDR1 MDHEN and CDR2 SYDVKM. The CDR3 is 12 amino acids. CDR3 region: CASRVDNTEAFF. The DNA for the CDR3 is TGTGCCAGCCGGGTAGACAACACTGAAGCTTTCTTT. The full variable domain, completed using reference TRBV28 and TRBJ1-1, is DVKVTQSSRYLVKRTGEKVFLECVQDMDHENMFWYRQDPGLGLRLIYFSYDVKMKEKGDIPEGYSVSREKKERFSLILESASTNQTSMYLCASRVDNTEAFFGQGTRLTVV.

CDR3 in DNA: TGTGCCAGCAGTATGGACAGGGCGACTGAAGCTTTCTTT. This translates into CASSMDRATEAFF. The J gene is TRBJ1-1, the V gene TRBV6-5; 8 bases are a match to TRBD1. Germline lookup yields CDR1 MNHEY and CDR2 SVGAGI. J was trimmed by 5 bases and V by 5 bases; bases with no gene match: 4. The CDR3 runs 13 residues.

With respect to this clone: Other DNA sequences in this specimen translate into the identical CDR3. This chain uses TRBV5-4 with TRBJ1-2; maybe TRBD1 (5 bases). CDR3 length: 14 amino acids. Germline V CDR1 and CDR2: SGHNT, YYREEE (reference sequence). Between the trimmed V and J ends, which lost 3 bases and 1 base, there was a span of 10 bases. CDR3: CASSSGQGNYGYTF. The CDR3 DNA reads TGTGCCAGCAGCTCAGGCCAGGGTAACTATGGCTACACCTTC. The entire variable domain, with the rest obtained from reference TRBV5-4 and TRBJ1-2, is as follows: ETGVTQSPTHLIKTRGQQVTLRCSSQSGHNTVSWYQQALGQGPQFIFQYYREEENGRGNFPPRFSGLQFPNYSSELNVNALELDDSALYLCASSSGQGNYGYTFGSGTRLTVV.

The chain recombines TRBV18 with TRBJ2-7; weak D call: TRBD1 (5 bases). Trimming pared 9 bases from V and 1 base from J, leaving 16 bases between. Per the germline V gene, CDR1 is KGHSH and CDR2 is LQKENI. The CDR3 totals 14 residues. The CDR3 reads CASRLTRQSYEQYF. The CDR3 nucleotides are TGTGCCAGTCGATTAACCCGACAGTCCTACGAGCAGTACTTC.

This sequence joins TRBV4-2 and TRBJ2-3; the match to TRBD1 covers 9 bases. The germline V gene encodes CDR1 LGHNA and CDR2 YNFKEQ. V trimming: 6 bases; J trimming: 4 bases; junction bases outside the gene matches: 8. This CDR3 spans 15 amino acids. The CDR3 spells CASRSRGQGSDTQYF. The CDR3 DNA sequence: TGTGCCAGCAGATCAAGGGGACAGGGTTCAGATACGCAGTATTTT.

As concerns this clone: One end of the junction does not line up with germline, which may come from a read error. The genes are TRBV7-7 and TRBJ2-3; D is possibly TRBD2 (5 bases). This CDR3 spans 14 amino acids. Germline V gene lookup returns CDR1 SSHAT and CDR2 FNYEAQ (reference sequence). DNA of the CDR3: TGTGCTAGCAGCCAGATCGGGGGCACAGATACGCAGTATTTT. Encoded protein: CASSQIGGTDTQYF.

The chain carries TRBV4-2 and TRBJ2-2, with TRBD2 matching 7 bases. Germline V gives CDR1 LGHNA, CDR2 YNFKEQ. This CDR3 contains 19 residues. V lost 1 base, J lost 1 base, and 12 bases stayed unmatched. Written as DNA, the CDR3 is TGTGCCAGCAGCCAAGGGGGTGGGGTAGCGGGCCAGAACACCGGGGAGCTGTTTTTT. Its translation: CASSQGGGVAGQNTGELFF.

V usage is TRBV5-1 and J usage is TRBJ1-2; 8 bases fit TRBD1. Trimming at V came to 0 bases and at J to 4 bases, leaving 8 bases not matched to a gene. Germline CDR1 SGHRS, CDR2 YFSETQ. The CDR3 extends over 16 amino acids. This chain's CDR3 is CASSLDRGYRGYGYTF. The CDR3 DNA is TGCGCCAGCAGCTTGGACAGGGGGTATAGGGGCTATGGCTACACCTTC.

The chain couples TRBV4-1 to TRBJ2-7; 7 nucleotides match TRBD2. CDR1 MGHRA and CDR2 YSYEKL come from the germline V gene. V was pared by 1 base and J by 4 bases, with 4 bases of the junction left unmatched. The CDR3 consists of 14 residues. CDR3 protein: CASSQAAGDYEQYF. The CDR3 nucleotides are TGCGCCAGCAGCCAAGCGGCGGGGGATTACGAGCAGTACTTC.